This TCR beta chain was captured by sequencing in a study of neurological immune-mediated disorders. The CDR3 is 14 residues long. Trimming removed 10 bases from V and 1 base from J; junction bases left unmatched: 5. Looked up from germline, CDR1 is MGHRA and CDR2 is YSYEKL. From the 5' RACE reads, TCRdb called clonotypes with MiXCR, one entry per CDR3 protein. The sample contains tens of thousands of distinct CDR3 sequences, under 9.5% of which appear only once. General study findings and limits: Private repertoires in all groups were suggested, as expanded clones shared no CDR3 amino acid sequences across subjects.

There are many counts of this clonotype. The antigen is not known. The specimen sequenced was PBMCs. The origin of this receptor is a woman in her thirties or forties in good health. The J gene is TRBJ2-3, the V gene TRBV4-1, with 10 bases that match TRBD2. CDR3 residues: CATSGTSGTDTQYF. Written as DNA, the CDR3 is TGCGCCACCTCCGGGACTAGCGGCACAGATACGCAGTATTTT.